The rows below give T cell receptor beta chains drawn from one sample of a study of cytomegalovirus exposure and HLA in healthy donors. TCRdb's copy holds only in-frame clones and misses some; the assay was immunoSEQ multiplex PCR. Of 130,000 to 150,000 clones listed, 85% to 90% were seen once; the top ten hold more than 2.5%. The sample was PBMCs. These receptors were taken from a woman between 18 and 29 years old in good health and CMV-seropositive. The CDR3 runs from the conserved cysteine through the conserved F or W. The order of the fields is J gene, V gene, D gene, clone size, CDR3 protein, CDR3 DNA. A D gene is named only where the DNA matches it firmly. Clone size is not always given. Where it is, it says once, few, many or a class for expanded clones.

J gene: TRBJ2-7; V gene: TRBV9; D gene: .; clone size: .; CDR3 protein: CASSVDESYEQYF; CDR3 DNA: TGTGCCAGCAGCGTAGATGAGTCCTACGAGCAGTACTTC
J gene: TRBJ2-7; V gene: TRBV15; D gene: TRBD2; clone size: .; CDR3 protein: CATTPRLAGGYSSYEQYF; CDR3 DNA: TGTGCCACCACCCCCCGACTAGCGGGAGGCTATAGCTCCTACGAGCAGTACTTC
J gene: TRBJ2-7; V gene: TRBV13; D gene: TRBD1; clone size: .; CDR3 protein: CASSLGWTGYEQYF; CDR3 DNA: TGTGCCAGCAGCTTAGGATGGACAGGGTACGAGCAGTACTTC
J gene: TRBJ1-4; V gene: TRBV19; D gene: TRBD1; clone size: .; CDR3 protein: CASSTLQGRGEKLFF; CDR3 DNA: TGTGCCAGTAGTACATTACAGGGGCGAGGAGAAAAACTGTTTTTT
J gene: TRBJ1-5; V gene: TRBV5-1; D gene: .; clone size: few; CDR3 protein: CASSLTVNQPQHF; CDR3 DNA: TGCGCCAGCAGCTTAACTGTCAATCAGCCCCAGCATTTT
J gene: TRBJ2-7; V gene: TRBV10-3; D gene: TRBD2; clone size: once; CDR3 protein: CAISGTWTSGRTVAPYEQYF; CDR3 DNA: TGTGCCATCAGTGGGACCTGGACTAGCGGGAGAACCGTAGCCCCCTACGAGCAGTACTTC
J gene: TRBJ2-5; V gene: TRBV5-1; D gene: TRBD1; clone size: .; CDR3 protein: CASSPGQGARAQYF; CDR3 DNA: TGCGCCAGCAGCCCTGGACAGGGGGCGAGGGCCCAGTACTTC
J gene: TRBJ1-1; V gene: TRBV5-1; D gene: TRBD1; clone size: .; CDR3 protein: CASSGRDRAIF; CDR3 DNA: TGCGCCAGCAGCGGCCGGGACAGGGCGATCTTT
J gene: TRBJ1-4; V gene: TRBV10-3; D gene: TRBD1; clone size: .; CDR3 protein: CAIRGGASEKLFF; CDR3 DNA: TGTGCCATCAGAGGGGGCGCATCAGAAAAACTGTTTTTT
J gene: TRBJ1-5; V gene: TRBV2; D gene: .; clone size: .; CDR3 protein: CASRRQINQPQHF; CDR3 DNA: TGTGCCAGCAGGCGGCAGATCAATCAGCCCCAGCATTTT
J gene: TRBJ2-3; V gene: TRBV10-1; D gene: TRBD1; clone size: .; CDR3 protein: CASSEYGTGSPDTQYF; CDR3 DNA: TGCGCCAGCAGTGAATATGGGACAGGGAGCCCAGATACGCAGTATTTT
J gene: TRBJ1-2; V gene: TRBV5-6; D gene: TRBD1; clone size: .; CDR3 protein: CASSLFQGAGGYTF; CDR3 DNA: TGTGCCAGCAGCTTGTTCCAGGGGGCGGGAGGCTACACCTTC
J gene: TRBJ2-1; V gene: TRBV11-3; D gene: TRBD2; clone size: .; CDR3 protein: CASSLVWTSGRIGGNEQFF; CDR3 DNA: TGTGCCAGCAGCTTAGTTTGGACTAGCGGGAGGATAGGAGGGAATGAGCAGTTCTTC
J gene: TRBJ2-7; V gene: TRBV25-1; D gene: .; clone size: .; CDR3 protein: CASSEFGEFGQYF; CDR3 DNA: TGTGCCAGCAGTGAATTCGGAGAGTTTGGGCAGTACTTC
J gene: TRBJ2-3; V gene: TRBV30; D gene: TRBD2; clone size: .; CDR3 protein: CAWSVRTSGGDTQYF; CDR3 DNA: TGTGCCTGGAGTGTACGGACTAGCGGCGGAGATACGCAGTATTTT
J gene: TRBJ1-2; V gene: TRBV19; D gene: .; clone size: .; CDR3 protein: CASSFQGNGYTF; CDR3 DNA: TGTGCCAGTAGTTTTCAGGGGAATGGCTACACCTTC
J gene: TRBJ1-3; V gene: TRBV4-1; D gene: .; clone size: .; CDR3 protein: CASSQDGGLPGNTIYF; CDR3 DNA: TGCGCCAGCAGCCAAGATGGGGGCTTGCCTGGAAACACCATATATTTT
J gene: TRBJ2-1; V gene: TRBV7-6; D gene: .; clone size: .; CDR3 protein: CASSSSDREGTSLEQFF; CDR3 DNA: TGTGCCAGCAGCTCGTCGGACAGGGAAGGGACTAGCCTTGAGCAGTTCTTC